This TCR beta chain emerged from a study of post-analysis software for immune sequencing data. Notes on the study in general: In multiple sclerosis, normalized Chao1 diversity was significantly below that of controls. About five TRBV segments (TRBV5-6, TRBV5-1 and TRBV20-1 among them) occurred more frequently in patients than in controls.

This clonotype appeared a few times. The antigen is unknown. cDNA libraries for TCR beta contained unique molecular identifiers. Each CDR3 protein is one row after TCRdb ran MiXCR on the PCR reads. The table shows roughly 540,000 distinct CDR3 sequences, with roughly 34% occurring only once. This CDR3 comprises 12 residues. Trimming stripped 5 bases from V and 4 bases from J, with 11 bases between. Germline loops: CDR1 SQVTM, CDR2 ANQGSEA. This receptor was obtained from a girl between 2 and 17 years old with multiple sclerosis. J is TRBJ1-1 and V is TRBV29-1; D may be TRBD1 (5 bases). Specimen: blood. The CDR3 sequence: CSVTQGGTEAFF. The CDR3 bases are TGCAGCGTTACCCAGGGAGGCACTGAAGCTTTCTTT.